This is a list of T cell receptor beta chains from one sample in a study of T cells in narcolepsy. The assay was immunoSEQ multiplex PCR, and TCRdb's table has in-frame clones only and misses some. This sample has about 30,000 clones, with approximately 82% found just once. Sequencing input: CD45RA- memory CD4+ T cells from PBMCs. These receptors all stem from a human donor with narcolepsy. Both conserved end residues are part of each CDR3. The D gene is left open where the match is weak. Size is omitted from some rows. Given values are once, few, many or a class for expanded clones.

v_call	d_call	clone_size	j_call	cdr3_aa	cdr3_nt
TRBV7-3	NA	NA	TRBJ2-2	CASSRRGGIAGELFF	TGTGCCAGCAGCCGAAGAGGGGGTATAGCCGGGGAGCTGTTTTTT
TRBV5-4	NA	NA	TRBJ2-2	CASSLPLGADTGELFF	TGTGCCAGCAGCTTGCCACTGGGGGCGGACACCGGGGAGCTGTTTTTT
TRBV11-1	NA	NA	TRBJ2-7	CASSINRVNEQYF	TGTGCCAGCAGCATCAACCGGGTTAACGAGCAGTACTTC
TRBV2	TRBD1	NA	TRBJ2-7	CASSVEQGAKYEQYF	TGTGCCAGCAGTGTTGAACAGGGGGCGAAGTACGAGCAGTACTTC
TRBV30	NA	once	TRBJ1-3	CAWGGGTGNTIYF	TGTGCCTGGGGGGGTGGGACTGGAAACACCATATATTTT
TRBV18	NA	NA	TRBJ2-7	CASSPRHQAYEQYF	TGTGCCAGCTCACCACGACACCAGGCCTACGAGCAGTACTTC
TRBV7-2	NA	NA	TRBJ1-1	CASSFQVGVMNTEAFF	TGTGCCAGCAGCTTCCAGGTGGGAGTTATGAACACTGAAGCTTTCTTT
TRBV29-1	NA	NA	TRBJ1-1	CSVRGGSVNTEAFF	TGCAGCGTCCGGGGGGGCAGTGTGAACACTGAAGCTTTCTTT
TRBV6-1	NA	NA	TRBJ2-1	CASSVTALSSYNEQFF	TGTGCCAGCAGTGTCACAGCTTTGAGCTCCTACAATGAGCAGTTCTTC
TRBV4-1	TRBD1	NA	TRBJ1-4	CASSQADREEAKLFF	TGCGCCAGCAGCCAGGCGGACAGGGAGGAAGCAAAACTGTTTTTT
TRBV9	NA	NA	TRBJ2-7	CASSVEWGFEQYF	TGTGCCAGCAGCGTAGAGTGGGGGTTCGAGCAGTACTTC
TRBV14	TRBD2	once	TRBJ2-5	CASSQGTSAGVETQYF	TGTGCCAGCAGCCAGGGGACTAGCGCGGGTGTGGAGACCCAGTACTTC
TRBV11-3	TRBD2	NA	TRBJ2-1	CASSLGVAGGYNEQFF	TGTGCCAGCAGCTTAGGAGTGGCGGGGGGCTACAATGAGCAGTTCTTC
TRBV11-3	NA	NA	TRBJ1-6	CASSLTGESYNSPLHF	TGTGCCAGCAGCCTGACGGGGGAATCCTATAATTCACCCCTCCACTTT
TRBV6-5	NA	NA	TRBJ2-7	CASSHRQASYEQYF	TGTGCCAGCAGTCACAGACAGGCTAGCTACGAGCAGTACTTC
TRBV30	NA	once	TRBJ2-5	CAWSDQETQYF	TGTGCCTGGAGTGATCAAGAGACCCAGTACTTC
TRBV4-3	TRBD1	NA	TRBJ1-1	CASSQETGGGTEAFF	TGCGCCAGCAGCCAAGAGACAGGGGGCGGCACTGAAGCTTTCTTT
TRBV7-6	TRBD1	NA	TRBJ2-2	CASSLGVGQGTGELFF	TGTGCCAGCAGCTTGGGGGTCGGACAGGGGACCGGGGAGCTGTTTTTT
TRBV2	TRBD1	NA	TRBJ1-6	CASSRQGSNSPLHF	TGTGCCAGCAGCAGACAGGGATCTAATTCACCCCTCCACTTT
TRBV6-5	NA	NA	TRBJ1-5	CASSYSYDSNQPQHF	TGTGCCAGCAGTTACTCGTATGACAGCAATCAGCCCCAGCATTTT
TRBV7-7	NA	NA	TRBJ1-5	CASSLRGRPQHF	TGTGCCAGCAGCTTACGCGGCCGGCCCCAGCATTTT
TRBV5-4	TRBD2	NA	TRBJ2-2	CASSGSGGAGELFF	TGTGCCAGCAGCGGTAGCGGGGGGGCCGGGGAGCTGTTTTTT
TRBV11-2	NA	NA	TRBJ2-3	CASSFLLGWSTDTQYF	TGTGCCAGCAGCTTTCTCCTGGGGTGGTCCACAGATACGCAGTATTTT
TRBV19	NA	NA	TRBJ1-5	CASSIEGLNQPQHF	TGTGCCAGTAGTATAGAAGGGTTAAATCAGCCCCAGCATTTT
TRBV7-9	NA	NA	TRBJ1-3	CASSLVSGKLGTIYF	TGTGCCAGCAGCTTAGTATCGGGGAAACTGGGGACCATATATTTT
TRBV6-5	NA	NA	TRBJ1-1	CASSYKATEAFF	TGTGCCAGCAGTTACAAGGCCACTGAAGCTTTCTTT
TRBV10-3	TRBD1	NA	TRBJ2-7	CAISESRSGQGSSLYF	TGTGCCATCAGTGAGTCGAGGTCGGGACAGGGATCTAGTTTGTACTTC
TRBV11-3	NA	NA	TRBJ2-1	CASSLDPAGFNEQFF	TGTGCCAGCAGCTTAGATCCCGCGGGGTTCAATGAGCAGTTCTTC
TRBV20-1	NA	once	TRBJ1-1	CSAFGTEAFF	TGCAGTGCTTTCGGGACTGAAGCTTTCTTT
TRBV4-3	TRBD2	NA	TRBJ2-7	CASSQDISGGAGEQYF	TGCGCCAGCAGCCAAGATATTAGCGGGGGGGCCGGCGAGCAGTACTTC
TRBV6-5	NA	NA	TRBJ1-4	CASSLLGGDEKLFF	TGTGCCAGCAGTCTACTGGGGGGCGATGAAAAACTGTTTTTT
TRBV18	NA	NA	TRBJ2-7	CASSPSSYEQYF	TGTGCCAGCTCACCAAGCAGTTACGAGCAGTACTTC
TRBV6-5	TRBD2	few	TRBJ2-7	CASSSPRLAEEQYF	TGTGCCAGCAGTTCCCCCCGACTAGCGGAGGAGCAGTACTTC
TRBV9	TRBD1	few	TRBJ1-4	CASSVGTGYNEKLFF	TGTGCCAGCAGCGTAGGGACAGGGTATAATGAAAAACTGTTTTTT
TRBV27	NA	few	TRBJ1-2	CASSLGGGNNYGYTF	TGTGCCAGCAGTTTAGGAGGGGGTAATAACTATGGCTACACCTTC
TRBV6-1	NA	few	TRBJ1-1	CASSEIWQVNTEAFF	TGTGCCAGCAGTGAAATTTGGCAGGTGAACACTGAAGCTTTCTTT